This passage covers 31 T cell receptor beta chains from one sample sequenced in a study of T cells in Graves' hyperthyroidism and ophthalmopathy. RNA transcripts yielded amplified TCR beta CDR3 regions. Primed by the HTBI set, a first-round RT-PCR was run on the TCR CDR3. From the multiplex PCR reads, TCRdb called clonotypes with MiXCR, one entry per CDR3 protein. Of 250,000 to 300,000 distinct CDR3 sequences in the sample, about an eighth were seen once. The sample consisted of blood. The origin of the receptors is a woman aged 40 to 50 with Graves' hyperthyroidism.

This clonotype was counted ten times or more. The chain carries TRBV20-1 and TRBJ2-2; no clear D gene. The germline V gene has CDR1 DFQATT and CDR2 SNEGSKA (reference sequence). Deletions cut 3 bases from V and 1 base from J, with 9 bases between. This CDR3 is built from 14 residues. CDR3 coding DNA: TGCAGTGCTAGTGGAGACCTGAACACCGGGGAGCTGTTTTTT. Translation gives CSASGDLNTGELFF.

This clonotype was found many times. The rearrangement uses TRBV30 and TRBJ1-4; D gene uncertain. CDR1 GTSNPN and CDR2 SVGIG come from the germline V gene (reference sequence). The CDR3 spans 14 residues. Trimming removed 0 bases from V and 7 bases from J, with 12 bases in between. Here the CDR3 reads CAWSVEGGSEKLFF. CDR3 coding DNA: TGTGCCTGGAGTGTTGAGGGAGGGAGTGAAAAACTGTTTTTT.

This chain uses TRBV4-1 with TRBJ2-1; 10 nucleotides agree with TRBD2. V shed 1 base and J 5 bases; nucleotides not matched to a gene: 11. Looked up from germline, CDR1 is MGHRA and CDR2 is YSYEKL. CDR3 size: 18 residues. For the CDR3, the DNA is TGCGCCAGCAGCCAAGTCCGAAGGGCTAGCGGGAGCCACAATGAGCAGTTCTTC. This sequence encodes CASSQVRRASGSHNEQFF.

This clonotype was found a few times. The genes are TRBV4-1 and TRBJ1-6; D ambiguous. This CDR3 comprises 13 residues. The V end was cut by 1 base, the J end by 10 bases, with 8 bases between. Germline assignment: CDR1 MGHRA and CDR2 YSYEKL. Here the CDR3 DNA reads TGCGCCAGCAGCCAAGTTCCCACGTCACCCCTCCACTTT. Translation gives CASSQVPTSPLHF.

This clonotype was recorded at least ten times. The CDR3 region is CASSLTSGGHYEQYF. CDR3 nucleotide sequence: TGTGCCAGCAGTTTAACCAGCGGGGGGCACTACGAGCAGTACTTC. This chain joins TRBV27 and TRBJ2-7; 9 bases are shared with TRBD2. The V segment lost 2 bases and the J segment 3 bases; nucleotides outside the gene matches: 5. The CDR3 spans 15 residues. Looked up from germline, CDR1 is MNHEY and CDR2 is SMNVEV (reference sequence).

This clonotype has at least ten counts. V is TRBV20-1 and J is TRBJ1-2; no reliable D call. With 4 bases removed from V and 5 bases from J, the gap between germline ends came to 8 bases. CDR3 length: 11 amino acids. CDR1 is DFQATT, CDR2 SNEGSKA, per germline (reference sequence). CDR3 nucleotide sequence: TGCAGTGCTACCGTAGGATATGGCTACACCTTC. It is translated as CSATVGYGYTF.

Concerning this clonotype: A read error may produce the germline difference seen at one junction end. The chain combines TRBV12-3 or TRBV12-4 with TRBJ2-1; TRBD1 is a possible D gene (5 bases). The CDR3 consists of 21 residues. The CDR3 bases are TGTGCCAGCAGTTTAGAGCCTGGGGCGTTCTTTAAGAAGTCCTCCTACACTGAGCAGTTCTTC. It codes for CASSLEPGAFFKKSSYTEQFF.

In this sample, this clonotype turned up many times. In DNA, the CDR3 is TGCGCCAGCAGCTCCGGGTGGACTAATGAAAAACTGTTTTTT. This translates into CASSSGWTNEKLFF. The rearrangement joins TRBV5-1 to TRBJ1-4; D gene unclear. The ends were cut back, 3 bases at V and 2 bases at J, with 8 bases in the middle. This CDR3 is 14 amino acids long. Germline V gene lookup returns CDR1 SGHRS and CDR2 YFSETQ.

This chain uses TRBV5-1 with TRBJ2-1; D gene ambiguous. The CDR3 length is 12 residues. Per the germline V gene, CDR1 is SGHRS and CDR2 is YFSETQ. The V and J ends lost 6 bases and 4 bases respectively, with 8 bases between them. The CDR3 bases are TGCGCCAGCAAGGATACTTACAATGAGCAGTTCTTC. Translation: CASKDTYNEQFF.

This clonotype was seen a few times. V and J are TRBV19 and TRBJ1-4; no firm D call. Between the trimmed V and J ends, which lost 11 bases and 5 bases, there was a span of 12 bases. The CDR3 runs to 12 residues. CDR1 and CDR2 (germline): LNHDA, SQIVND (reference sequence). The CDR3 nucleotides read TGTGCCTGTGGGCACACAAATGAAAAACTGTTTTTT. As protein: CACGHTNEKLFF.

The rearrangement joins TRBV24-1 to TRBJ2-1, with D tentatively TRBD1 (6 bases). The CDR3 consists of 15 residues. Trimming cost V 1 base and J 9 bases, with 15 bases left between them. Per the germline V gene, CDR1 is KGHDR and CDR2 is SFDVKD. This CDR3 reads CATSDFRRGGIEQFF. In DNA form, the CDR3 reads TGTGCCACCAGTGATTTCCGCAGGGGCGGCATTGAGCAGTTCTTC.

V gene TRBV6-1 combines with J gene TRBJ2-6; a weak D match, TRBD1 (5 bases). The germline CDR1 and CDR2 sequences are MNHNS and SASEGT. The CDR3 is made up of 18 amino acids. V was pared by 6 bases and J by 1 base, with 19 bases between. The CDR3 sequence is CASRDYRLPVSGANVLTF. As DNA, the CDR3 is TGTGCCAGCAGAGATTACAGGCTTCCTGTGTCTGGGGCCAACGTCCTGACTTTC.

This clonotype has a count of ten or more. The rearrangement links TRBV7-8 to TRBJ1-3; tentative D call: TRBD1 (5 bases). Per germline, CDR1 SGHVS and CDR2 FQNEAQ. Trimming took off 0 bases at V and 6 bases at J, with 12 bases between the two ends. The CDR3 extends over 15 amino acids. The CDR3 DNA is TGTGCCAGCAGCTTAGCTATCCAGGGCGAAAACACCATATATTTT. Protein sequence: CASSLAIQGENTIYF.

This clonotype has a count of ten or more. Germline is not matched at one junction end, which may reflect a read error. CDR3 amino acids: CAGSPDGGWAYGYTF. Here the CDR3 DNA reads TGTGCCGGCAGCCCGGACGGAGGGTGGGCCTATGGCTACACCTTC. This chain uses TRBV6-1 with TRBJ1-2, with D unresolved. This CDR3 spans 15 amino acids. Germline loops: CDR1 MNHNS, CDR2 SASEGT.

This clonotype was seen at least ten times. The chain joins TRBV5-1 to TRBJ2-3; no clear D. The CDR3 is made up of 16 amino acids. Germline-derived CDR1 and CDR2 are SGHRS and YFSETQ. The V end was cut by 0 bases, the J end by 2 bases, with 13 bases between. CDR3 sequence: CASSLGHSASTDTQYF. The CDR3 nucleotides are TGCGCCAGCAGCTTGGGTCACAGCGCCTCCACAGATACGCAGTATTTT.

This clonotype was recorded once. The rearrangement links TRBV25-1 to TRBJ1-4; D not resolved. Germline loops: CDR1 MGHDK, CDR2 SYGVNS. The CDR3 runs 14 residues. V was trimmed by 10 bases and J by 8 bases, leaving 20 bases between them. The CDR3 region is CANSNRGATEKLFF. Written as DNA, the CDR3 is TGTGCCAACTCCAACCGGGGAGCGACCGAAAAACTGTTTTTT.

This clonotype came up a few times. This chain links TRBV6-1 with TRBJ1-1, with D perhaps TRBD1 (6 bases). Germline lookup yields CDR1 MNHNS and CDR2 SASEGT. The CDR3 is 17 amino acids. Trimming removed 8 bases from V and 3 bases from J, with 25 bases in between. CDR3 protein: CASARGEVGELDTEAFF. In nucleotides, the CDR3 is TGTGCCAGCGCGAGGGGGGAGGTTGGGGAATTAGACACTGAAGCTTTCTTT.

This clonotype showed up many times. The chain has TRBV27 and TRBJ1-1, with no clear D. With 7 bases removed from V and 6 bases from J, the gap between germline ends came to 12 bases. There are 12 residues in the CDR3. Germline-derived CDR1 and CDR2 are MNHEY and SMNVEV (reference sequence). CDR3: CASTRARPEAFF. Written as DNA, the CDR3 is TGTGCCAGCACCCGGGCCAGGCCTGAAGCTTTCTTT.

With respect to this clonotype: This could be a read error, since a much larger clone is one nucleotide away. Since no conserved phenylalanine or tryptophan closes the CDR3, a read error is the likely cause. The chain combines TRBV3-1 with TRBJ2-7; D gene uncertain. This CDR3 spans 15 amino acids. Between the trimmed V and J ends, which lost 1 base and 0 bases, there was a span of 10 bases. Germline V gene data show CDR1 as LGHDT and CDR2 as YNNKEL (reference sequence). Here the CDR3 reads CASSQVAWGSYEQYL. In nucleotides, the CDR3 is TGTGCCAGCAGCCAAGTGGCGTGGGGCTCCTACGAGCAGTACCTC.

This clonotype was seen a handful of times. V gene TRBV3-1 combines with J gene TRBJ1-2; the match to TRBD1 covers 12 bases. The CDR3 runs 15 residues. Germline assignment: CDR1 LGHDT and CDR2 YNNKEL (reference sequence). Losses at the gene ends were 2 bases for V and 10 bases for J; bases not matched to a gene: 8. The CDR3 DNA reads TGTGCCAGCAGCCAAACCCGGGACAGGGGGCAAGTCTACACCTTC. The encoded protein is CASSQTRDRGQVYTF.

This chain connects TRBV18 to TRBJ2-2; D is unresolved. Germline V gives CDR1 KGHSH, CDR2 LQKENI. The CDR3 has 14 amino acids. With 0 bases removed from V and 3 bases from J, the gap between germline ends came to 5 bases. CDR3 amino acids: CASSPPGYTGELFF. In DNA, the CDR3 is TGTGCCAGCTCACCACCGGGGTACACCGGGGAGCTGTTTTTT.

This clonotype was found a few times. This rearrangement joins TRBV20-1 to TRBJ2-1; TRBD2 matches 8 bases. V shed 3 bases and J 7 bases; nucleotides not matched to a gene: 11. The CDR3 contains 15 residues. CDR1 is DFQATT and CDR2 is SNEGSKA in the germline V gene (reference sequence). The CDR3 spells CSASTSGKGWNEQFF. The CDR3 DNA follows: TGCAGTGCTAGCACTAGCGGAAAAGGGTGGAATGAGCAGTTCTTC.

This clonotype was seen at least ten times. This CDR3 is CAISGRSSGGEQYF. Here the CDR3 DNA reads TGTGCCATCAGTGGACGGAGTAGCGGGGGAGAGCAGTACTTC. This chain uses TRBV10-3 with TRBJ2-7, with 9 bases lining up with TRBD2. The CDR3 loop spans 14 amino acids. Germline V gene data show CDR1 as ENHRY and CDR2 as SYGVKD. Trimming cost V 4 bases and J 7 bases; bases outside gene matches: 8.

The chain employs TRBV15 and TRBJ2-7; D perhaps matches TRBD2 (6 bases). The CDR3 loop spans 17 amino acids. V was cut by 1 base and J by 3 bases, with 19 bases left in between. CDR1 and CDR2 (germline): LNHNV, YYDKDF (reference sequence). The CDR3 DNA sequence: TGTGCCACCAGCAGAGGTCGGGGCCTAGCGTCGAGCTACGAGCAGTACTTC. It is translated as CATSRGRGLASSYEQYF.

The CDR3 sequence: CASNGGASGELFF. CDR3 coding DNA: TGTGCCAGCAACGGGGGAGCATCCGGGGAGCTGTTTTTT. The rearrangement joins TRBV6-2 or TRBV6-3 to TRBJ2-2; D possibly corresponds to TRBD2 (6 bases). The germline gives CDR1 MNHEY, CDR2 SVGEGT. This CDR3 has 13 residues. V was trimmed by 7 bases and J by 6 bases, leaving 12 bases between them.

This clonotype showed up many times. DNA of the CDR3: TGCGCCAGCAGCTTGCTCCAGACAGATACGCAGTATTTT. Encoded protein: CASSLLQTDTQYF. The chain is built from TRBV5-1 and TRBJ2-3; no clear D gene. The V and J ends lost 1 base and 3 bases respectively, with 6 bases between them. From germline, CDR1 is SGHRS and CDR2 YFSETQ. This CDR3 spans 13 amino acids.

On this clonotype: The conserved phenylalanine or tryptophan normally closing the CDR3 is absent here, so this likely arose from a read error. This rearrangement joins TRBV7-6 to TRBJ1-4, with 7 bases identical to TRBD1. CDR1 and CDR2 from the germline V gene are SGHVS and FNYEAQ. This CDR3 spans 15 amino acids. CDR3 residues: CASTLTGATNERLFV. CDR3 coding DNA: TGTGCCAGCACCCTAACAGGGGCAACTAATGAAAGACTGTTTGTT.

This chain's CDR3 is CASSPSDRYTEAFF. In DNA, the CDR3 is TGTGCCAGTAGTCCCAGTGACAGATACACTGAAGCTTTCTTT. V usage is TRBV19 and J usage is TRBJ1-1, with TRBD1 as a possible D gene (5 bases). The CDR3 has 14 amino acids. Germline lookup yields CDR1 LNHDA and CDR2 SQIVND (reference sequence). Trimming removed 5 bases from V and 3 bases from J, with 13 bases in between.

The chain employs TRBV3-1 and TRBJ2-5, with TRBD1 identical over 8 bases. J gave up 3 bases and V 6 bases, and 6 bases lay outside the gene matches. The germline CDR1 and CDR2 sequences are LGHDT and YNNKEL (reference sequence). This CDR3 comprises 14 residues. CDR3 in DNA: TGTGCCAGCAGTGCCGGGACAGGAGAAGAGACCCAGTACTTC. Its protein is CASSAGTGEETQYF.

This clonotype was found many times. The rearrangement joins TRBV2 to TRBJ2-7; 9 positions match TRBD2. Germline-derived CDR1 and CDR2 are SNHLY and FYNNEI. The CDR3 runs 14 residues. With 3 bases clipped from V and 7 bases from J, the junction kept 7 bases outside the gene matches. The CDR3 DNA follows: TGTGCCAGCAGTGATGCTAGCGGGATGGGGGAGCAGTACTTC. Residues: CASSDASGMGEQYF.

In this sample, this clonotype turned up a few times. The rearrangement joins TRBV5-8 to TRBJ1-6, with unresolved D. Per the germline V gene, CDR1 is SGHTS and CDR2 is YDEGEE. The CDR3 contains 14 residues. V lost 1 base, J lost 8 bases, and 10 bases lay in between. CDR3 loop: CASSLYREYSPLHF. CDR3 in DNA: TGTGCCAGCAGCTTGTATAGGGAGTATTCACCCCTCCACTTT.